This T cell receptor (beta chain) was identified in a study of blood T cell repertoires in COVID-19. Study at large: COVID-19 samples, acute and convalescent, were from the United States, Italy and Spain. PBMCs, B-cell-depleted T cells, or T cells provided the cDNA or gDNA that made up the material.

In the original workflow: Reference gene primer amplification gave estimated nucleated cell counts. TCRdb keeps only in-frame clones here, not all; method: immunoSEQ multiplex PCR. The V and J calls and clone size were taken over from that table, and D and trimming were inferred from the DNA. The table records roughly 230,000 clones, approximately 85% of them present only once. Trimming removed 2 bases at V and 7 bases at J, with 15 bases between. The germline V gene has CDR1 MNHEY and CDR2 SMNVEV (reference sequence). The CDR3 is 14 residues long. Material: peripheral blood. The chain links TRBV27 to TRBJ2-7; tentative D call: TRBD2 (7 bases). The receptor comes from a human donor in a cohort sampled during active COVID-19. The CDR3 DNA reads TGTGCCAGCAGTTTAGGGCGGGGGCTTCGGGAGCAGTACTTC. Translation gives CASSLGRGLREQYF.